These 4 T cell receptor beta chains were all obtained from the same sample, sequenced in a study of blood T cell repertoires in COVID-19. Assay used: immunoSEQ multiplex PCR; TCRdb lists only in-frame clones, some missing. This sample has roughly 240,000 clones, with approximately 90% found just once. The specimen sequenced was peripheral blood. The receptors originated from a man aged 18 to 35 with active or convalescent COVID-19.

CDR3 in DNA: TGCGCCAGCAGACCTCCGGGACTCGACACCGGGGAGCTGTTTTTT. Protein: CASRPPGLDTGELFF. The chain has TRBV5-1 and TRBJ2-2; tentatively, D is TRBD2 (6 bases). This CDR3 region has 15 residues. Per germline, CDR1 SGHRS and CDR2 YFSETQ. Deletions cut 5 bases from V and 3 bases from J, with 14 bases between. Supplemented by reference TRBV5-1 and TRBJ2-2, the full variable domain reads KAGVTQTPRYLIKTRGQQVTLSCSPISGHRSVSWYQQTPGQGLQFLFEYFSETQRNKGNFPGRFSGRQFSNSRSEMNVSTLELGDSALYLCASRPPGLDTGELFFGEGSRLTVL.

This clone was counted only a few times. V is TRBV9 and J is TRBJ2-1, with 8 bases lining up with TRBD2. Trimming cost V 2 bases and J 9 bases; bases outside gene matches: 13. The CDR3 sequence is 16 residues long. Germline assignment: CDR1 SGDLS and CDR2 YYNGEE. The CDR3 sequence: CASSVEAGAILREQFF. For the CDR3, the DNA is TGTGCCAGCAGCGTTGAAGCGGGAGCTATACTCCGTGAGCAGTTCTTC. Complete variable domain (other parts from reference TRBV9 and TRBJ2-1): DSGVTQTPKHLITATGQRVTLRCSPRSGDLSVYWYQQSLDQGLQFLIQYYNGEERAKGNILERFSAQQFPDLHSELNLSSLELGDSALYFCASSVEAGAILREQFFGPGTRLTVL.

J is TRBJ2-2 and V is TRBV5-8; TRBD1 might be the D (5 bases). Between the trimmed V and J ends, which lost 7 bases and 5 bases, there was a span of 12 bases. Germline V gene sequence: CDR1 SGHTS, CDR2 YDEGEE. The length of the CDR3 is 13 residues. The CDR3 bases are TGTGCCAGCGAAAGGGGCGGAACCGGGGAGCTGTTTTTT. This translates into CASERGGTGELFF. Together with reference TRBV5-8 and TRBJ2-2, the CDR3 gives the full variable domain: EAGVTQSPTHLIKTRGQQATLRCSPISGHTSVYWYQQALGLGLQFLLWYDEGEERNRGNFPPRFSGRQFPNYSSELNVNALELEDSALYLCASERGGTGELFFGEGSRLTVL.

The chain joins TRBV7-2 to TRBJ1-1, with D perhaps matching TRBD1 (5 bases). The germline V and J ends were trimmed by 3 bases and 0 bases, with 8 bases remaining between them. Germline CDR1 reads SGHTA; CDR2 reads FQGNSA. This CDR3 has 14 residues. CDR3 sequence: CASSFQGLNTEAFF. CDR3 nucleotides: TGTGCCAGCAGCTTTCAGGGTTTGAACACTGAAGCTTTCTTT. The full variable domain, in which reference TRBV7-2 and TRBJ1-1 provide the parts outside the CDR3, is GAGVSQSPSNKVTEKGKDVELRCDPISGHTALYWYRQSLGQGLEFLIYFQGNSAPDKSGLPSDRFSAERTGGSVSTLTIQRTQQEDSAVYLCASSFQGLNTEAFFGQGTRLTVV.